This record concerns one TCR beta chain sequence. This sample is part of a study of T cell changes during pregnancy in multiple sclerosis. Using immunoSEQ multiplex PCR, the repertoire was profiled, and TCRdb retains in-frame clones only, with some absent. Seen here are tens of thousands of clones, around nine tenths observed once, and the top ten hold roughly 0.6%. This CDR3 is 14 amino acids long. The germline V gene has CDR1 SEHNR and CDR2 FQNEAQ (reference sequence). V shed 3 bases and J shed 0 bases, with 8 bases lying between them. This sequence originates from a female donor in good health, enrolled as a control in a pregnancy study. This chain joins TRBV7-9 and TRBJ1-1; possible D gene TRBD1, 6 bases. Source: CD4+ T cells from peripheral blood mononuclear cells, taken after pregnancy. CDR3 in DNA: TGTGCCAGCAGCTTGGGACACCTGAACACTGAAGCTTTCTTT. It codes for CASSLGHLNTEAFF.